This TCR beta chain was captured in a study of read filtering for tumor transcriptome and immune sequencing. Study at large: TCR-mapped reads were about 4 to 10.27 million with IR-seq versus roughly 75 to 1,400 with RNA-seq.

This CDR3 is built from 15 residues. Germline lookup yields CDR1 DFQATT and CDR2 SNEGSKA (reference sequence). Trimming at V came to 3 bases and at J to 6 bases, leaving 8 bases not matched to a gene. Study findings and constraints: RNA-seq captured clonotypes less deeply and reliably than IR-seq. In IR-seq, single-read clonotypes were about 80% of clonotypes but approximately 3.2% of reads.

As regards this clonotype: Its cognate antigen is unknown.

Every patient had bone marrow sampled while the disease was active. The library was built from roughly 400 ng RNA with molecular barcoded adaptors for alpha/delta and beta/gamma chains. TCRdb reprocessed the reads with MiXCR, giving one entry per CDR3 protein. This table has some 46,000 distinct CDR3 sequences, less than 20% appearing once. The V gene is TRBV20-1, the J gene TRBJ2-1; 10 bases line up with TRBD2. The clonotype comes from a donor aged 40 or over with multiple myeloma. Sequencing used a population of CD138-negative cells sorted from bone marrow. The CDR3 is CSARSLAGVRNEQFF. CDR3 coding DNA: TGCAGTGCTAGGAGCCTAGCGGGAGTACGCAATGAGCAGTTCTTC.